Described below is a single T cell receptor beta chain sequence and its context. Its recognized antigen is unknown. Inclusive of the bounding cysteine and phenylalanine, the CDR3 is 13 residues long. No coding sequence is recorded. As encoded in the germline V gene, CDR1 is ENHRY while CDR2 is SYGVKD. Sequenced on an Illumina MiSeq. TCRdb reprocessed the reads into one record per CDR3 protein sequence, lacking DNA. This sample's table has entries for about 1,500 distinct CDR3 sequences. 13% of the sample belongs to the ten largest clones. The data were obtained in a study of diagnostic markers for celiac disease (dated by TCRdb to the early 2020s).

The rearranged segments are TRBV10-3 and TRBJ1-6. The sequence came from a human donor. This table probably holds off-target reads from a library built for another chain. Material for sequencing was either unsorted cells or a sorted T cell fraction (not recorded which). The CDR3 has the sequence CAISEGVNSPLHF.